The next 3 T cell receptor beta chains were all read from a single sample in a study of radiotherapy plus CTLA-4 blockade in lung cancer. Assay: immunoSEQ multiplex PCR; the TCRdb copy retains only in-frame clones and omits some. The sample has 50,000 to 65,000 clones, approximately 79% seen once. The sample consisted of peripheral blood, taken from a patient treated with radiotherapy plus ipilimumab. These receptor sequences come from a human donor with non-small cell lung cancer who had a complete response to radiotherapy plus ipilimumab.

This clone was observed a few times. This chain links TRBV5-6 with TRBJ1-1, with a possible D match to TRBD1 (6 bases). The CDR3 spans 14 residues. Deletions cut 7 bases from V and 4 bases from J, with 17 bases between. The germline V gene encodes CDR1 SGHDT and CDR2 YYEEEE. In DNA, the CDR3 is TGTGCCAGCTCCTACAGGGATGAAGGCACTGAAGCTTTCTTT. The encoded protein is CASSYRDEGTEAFF.

This sequence joins TRBV30 and TRBJ1-3, with a tentative D call TRBD1 (6 bases). The V gene lost 2 bases and the J gene lost 1 base, with 9 bases spanning the gap. The CDR3 runs to 14 residues. From germline, CDR1 is GTSNPN and CDR2 SVGIG (reference sequence). This chain's CDR3 is CAWSLGASGNTIYF. The DNA of the CDR3 is TGTGCCTGGAGTTTGGGGGCTTCTGGAAACACCATATATTTT.

The J gene is TRBJ2-1, the V gene TRBV11-2; no reliable D call. This CDR3 comprises 14 residues. Per germline, CDR1 SGHAT and CDR2 FQNNGV. Trimming stripped 4 bases from V and 0 bases from J, with 7 bases between. This CDR3 is CASSSLSSYNEQFF. CDR3 sequence (DNA): TGTGCCAGCAGCTCCCTGAGCTCCTACAATGAGCAGTTCTTC.